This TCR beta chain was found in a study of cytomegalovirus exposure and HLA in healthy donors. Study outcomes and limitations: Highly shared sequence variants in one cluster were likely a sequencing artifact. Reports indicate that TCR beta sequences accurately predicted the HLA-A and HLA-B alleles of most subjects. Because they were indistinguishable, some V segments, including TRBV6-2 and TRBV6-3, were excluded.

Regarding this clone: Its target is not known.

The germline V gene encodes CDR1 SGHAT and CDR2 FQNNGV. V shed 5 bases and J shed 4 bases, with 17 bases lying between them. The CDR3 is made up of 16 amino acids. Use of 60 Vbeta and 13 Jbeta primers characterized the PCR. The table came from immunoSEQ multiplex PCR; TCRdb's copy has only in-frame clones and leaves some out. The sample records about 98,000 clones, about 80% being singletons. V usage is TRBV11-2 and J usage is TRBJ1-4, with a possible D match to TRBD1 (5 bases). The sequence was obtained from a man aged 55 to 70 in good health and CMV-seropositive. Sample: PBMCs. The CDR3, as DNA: TGTGCCAGCAGCCTTGGCGGGGGGGGATATAATGAAAAACTGTTTTTT. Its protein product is CASSLGGGGYNEKLFF.